The present T cell receptor beta chain was sequenced within a study of T cells in Graves' hyperthyroidism and ophthalmopathy. Study findings and constraints: Most clonotypes that expanded in the thyroid above 0.001 also showed up in blood. Ophthalmopathy was distinguished from stable hyperthyroidism by 13 V-J signatures.

This clonotype was seen at least ten times. Its antigen is undetermined. One end of the junction does not line up with germline, which may come from a read error. Per the germline V gene, CDR1 is MDHEN and CDR2 is SYDVKM. This CDR3 has 14 amino acids. The study defined stable Graves' hyperthyroidism as no ophthalmopathy progression within 18 months. Hyperthyroidism, newly diagnosed and lasting under 2 months, affected patients aged 18 to 65. RNA transcripts yielded amplified TCR beta CDR3 regions. A set of HTBI primers served as the primers for a first-round RT-PCR of the TCR CDR3. TCRdb re-called the multiplex PCR reads through MiXCR, storing one row per CDR3 protein. The data contain 550,000 to 600,000 distinct CDR3 sequences, 15% to 20% of them singletons.

The sequence came from a woman under 30 with Graves' hyperthyroidism. Sequencing was done on a sample of blood. V usage is TRBV28 and J usage is TRBJ2-3; D is unresolved. CDR3 coding DNA: TGTGCCAGCAGCCCGGCCGGTAGCACAGATCCGCAGTATTTT. Translating gives CASSPAGSTDPQYF. The variable domain in full, completed from reference TRBV28 and TRBJ2-3, reads DVKVTQSSRYLVKRTGEKVFLECVQDMDHENMFWYRQDPGLGLRLIYFSYDVKMKEKGDIPEGYSVSREKKERFSLILESASTNQTSMYLCASSPAGSTDPQYFGPGTRLTVL.